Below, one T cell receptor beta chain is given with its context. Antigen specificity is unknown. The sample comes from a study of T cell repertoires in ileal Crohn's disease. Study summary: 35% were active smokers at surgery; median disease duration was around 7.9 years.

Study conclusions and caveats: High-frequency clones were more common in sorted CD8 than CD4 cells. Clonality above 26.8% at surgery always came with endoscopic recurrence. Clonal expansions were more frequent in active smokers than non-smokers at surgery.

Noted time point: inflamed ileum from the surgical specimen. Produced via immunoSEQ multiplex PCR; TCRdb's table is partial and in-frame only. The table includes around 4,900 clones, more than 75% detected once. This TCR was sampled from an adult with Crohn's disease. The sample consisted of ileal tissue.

Here the CDR3 reads CATSSPTGWANVLTF. The CDR3 DNA reads as TGTGCCACCAGCAGCCCCACCGGCTGGGCCAACGTCCTGACTTTC. The rearrangement uses TRBV15 and TRBJ2-6; unclear D gene. This CDR3 comprises 15 residues. Germline-derived CDR1 and CDR2 are LNHNV and YYDKDF (reference sequence). Trimming pared 3 bases from V and 5 bases from J, leaving 11 bases between.